This T cell receptor beta chain is from a study of shared clonotypes between healthy human individuals. The CDR3 is 18 residues long. The germline gives CDR1 LGHNT, CDR2 FRNRAP. Between the trimmed V and J ends, which lost 0 bases and 0 bases, there was a span of 15 bases. Clones were sequenced by immunoSEQ multiplex PCR, and TCRdb holds only the in-frame ones, with some missing. The data show hundreds of thousands of clones, about 96% seen once. Positive CCR7 selection of CD45RO-negative cells yielded the naive CD8 cells, and terminally differentiated effector memory CD45RA+ cells were excluded. All donors qualified as healthy HIV-negative adults and had experienced no recent acute infections or vaccinations.

The sequence was collected from a woman in her thirties in good health. The sample consisted of naive CD8+ T cells sorted from blood. The chain employs TRBV12-5 and TRBJ2-4; D is uncertain. The CDR3 coding sequence is TGTGCTAGTGGTTTGGTACGTGGACCTGTACTAGCCAAAAACATTCAGTACTTC. As protein: CASGLVRGPVLAKNIQYF.